Sequencing of this T cell receptor beta chain was carried out in a study of blood T cell repertoires in COVID-19. Study-level information: Acute-phase and convalescent COVID-19 samples originated in the United States, Italy and Spain.

The germline gives CDR1 LGHNT, CDR2 FRNRAP. The CDR3 loop spans 14 amino acids. The V end was cut by 6 bases, the J end by 1 base, with 9 bases between. This clone came up once. Original processing methods: Amplified reference gene primers provided the basis for estimating nucleated cell counts. Profiling relied on immunoSEQ multiplex PCR, and the TCRdb table lists in-frame clones only, not all of them. V and J calls plus clone size are reproduced from that table; the DNA served to infer D and trimming. Among approximately 37,000 clones, more than 85% were seen once, and the ten largest hold 5.5%. This TCR came from a woman older than 75 with acute or convalescent COVID-19. Sequencing was carried out using peripheral blood. The J gene is TRBJ1-4, the V gene TRBV12-5, with a weak D call TRBD1 (6 bases). For the CDR3, the DNA is TGTGCTAGTGGCTCAGGGGTAACTAATGAAAAACTGTTTTTT. Translating it yields CASGSGVTNEKLFF. Drawing the rest from reference TRBV12-5 and TRBJ1-4, the complete variable domain is DARVTQTPRHKVTEMGQEVTMRCQPILGHNTVFWYRQTMMQGLELLAYFRNRAPLDDSGMPKDRFSAEMPDATLATLKIQPSEPRDSAVYFCASGSGVTNEKLFFGSGTQLSVL.